The rows below give T cell receptor beta chains drawn from one sample of a study of cytomegalovirus exposure and HLA in healthy donors. The method was immunoSEQ multiplex PCR; TCRdb's version includes in-frame clones alone and lacks a portion of them. The table shows 160,000 or so clones, with more than 80% occurring only once. Sequencing was done on a sample of PBMCs. The receptor set was obtained from a woman aged 50 to 65 in good health and CMV-seronegative. The CDR3 runs from the conserved cysteine through the conserved F or W.

V: TRBV13; J: TRBJ2-1; CDR3: CASSSPGGSYNEQFF
V: TRBV2; J: TRBJ2-1; CDR3: CASSEAGLANYNEQFF
V: TRBV27; J: TRBJ2-5; CDR3: CATHAAGQETQYF
V: TRBV4-3; J: TRBJ2-1; CDR3: CASSSDRGRHNEQFF
V: TRBV18; J: TRBJ2-7; CDR3: CASSPPGTAASYEQYF
V: TRBV7-9; J: TRBJ2-2; CDR3: CASSPLDTGELFF
V: TRBV9; J: TRBJ2-1; CDR3: CASSVADYNEQFF
V: TRBV6-5; J: TRBJ1-1; CDR3: CASIDRMNTEAFF
V: TRBV10-3; J: TRBJ2-1; CDR3: CAISDRDSTYNEQFF
V: TRBV7-9; J: TRBJ1-1; CDR3: CASSRDQGGAAFF
V: TRBV28; J: TRBJ1-2; CDR3: CASSTRVGYGYTF
V: TRBV4-2; J: TRBJ1-1; CDR3: CASSLRREKNTEAFF
V: TRBV7-8; J: TRBJ1-4; CDR3: CASSFRGGREKLFF
V: TRBV28; J: TRBJ2-4; CDR3: CASSFLDTDIQYF
V: TRBV11-2; J: TRBJ2-5; CDR3: CASSLGVGGTQYF
V: TRBV6-5; J: TRBJ2-1; CDR3: CASSRSEVAVNEQFF
V: TRBV18; J: TRBJ2-7; CDR3: CASSPGTELYEQYF
V: TRBV7-9; J: TRBJ1-5; CDR3: CASSLGGAGLNQPQHF
V: TRBV4-1; J: TRBJ2-1; CDR3: CASSQEDDRHNEQFF
V: TRBV6-5; J: TRBJ1-5; CDR3: CASSYAAAYSNQPQHF
V: TRBV28; J: TRBJ2-3; CDR3: CASSRAGRGDTQYF
V: TRBV9; J: TRBJ1-1; CDR3: CASSQQHNTEAFF
V: TRBV11-2; J: TRBJ2-7; CDR3: CASSLSRPSYEQYF
V: TRBV29-1; J: NA; CDR3: CSVVETTSEQYF
V: TRBV28; J: TRBJ2-5; CDR3: CASSSGQGEAETQYF
V: TRBV7-2; J: TRBJ2-1; CDR3: CASSSFSSYNEQFF
V: TRBV12-5; J: TRBJ2-2; CDR3: CASGQDRVISTGELFF
V: TRBV9; J: TRBJ2-2; CDR3: CASRSTSGNTGELFF
V: TRBV7-2; J: TRBJ1-2; CDR3: CASSFTSDRDYGYTF
V: TRBV4-3; J: TRBJ1-1; CDR3: CASSQDITGRTEAFF
V: TRBV9; J: TRBJ1-2; CDR3: CASSVGDRPSAGYTF
V: TRBV30; J: TRBJ2-7; CDR3: CAWSKGAYEQYF
V: TRBV10-3; J: TRBJ2-3; CDR3: CAISGGVLGTDTQYF
V: TRBV29-1; J: TRBJ2-1; CDR3: CSVGGREGPNEQFF
V: TRBV5-6; J: TRBJ2-5; CDR3: CASSFAGQGTQYF
V: TRBV7-2; J: TRBJ1-2; CDR3: CASSPGSQRGYTF
V: TRBV7-2; J: TRBJ1-2; CDR3: CASREDREGYTF
V: TRBV9; J: TRBJ1-1; CDR3: CASSSGHPRGDTEAFF
V: TRBV9; J: TRBJ1-2; CDR3: CASSAPGGQYGYTF
V: TRBV5-1; J: TRBJ1-2; CDR3: CASSPPGSYGYTF
V: TRBV29-1; J: TRBJ1-5; CDR3: CSVTTGPYSNQPQHF
V: TRBV9; J: TRBJ2-7; CDR3: CASSPGTGGEQYF
V: TRBV28; J: TRBJ2-7; CDR3: CASSSPAGGYEQYF
V: TRBV5-4; J: TRBJ2-2; CDR3: CASSSNGGGNTGELFF
V: TRBV5-4; J: TRBJ1-6; CDR3: CASSLGQGYGSPLHF
V: TRBV7-2; J: TRBJ2-1; CDR3: CASSFGGGGGAGEQFF
V: TRBV5-1; J: TRBJ2-1; CDR3: CASSLEGRGIEEQFF
V: TRBV27; J: TRBJ1-1; CDR3: CASRPDRTNTEAFF